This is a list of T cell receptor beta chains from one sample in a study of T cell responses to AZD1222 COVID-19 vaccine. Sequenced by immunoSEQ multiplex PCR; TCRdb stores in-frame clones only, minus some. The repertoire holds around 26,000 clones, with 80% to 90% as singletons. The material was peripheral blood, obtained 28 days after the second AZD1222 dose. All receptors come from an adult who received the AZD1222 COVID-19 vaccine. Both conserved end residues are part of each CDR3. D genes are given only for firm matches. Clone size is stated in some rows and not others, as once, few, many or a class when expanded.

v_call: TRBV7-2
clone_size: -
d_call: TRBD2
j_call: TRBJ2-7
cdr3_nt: TGTGCCAGCAGACTAGCGGGGGGCTCCTACGAGCAGTACTTC
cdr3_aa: CASRLAGGSYEQYF

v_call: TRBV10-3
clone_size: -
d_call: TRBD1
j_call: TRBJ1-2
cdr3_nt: TGTGCCATCAGTGGGGACAGGCCCTATGGCTACACCTTC
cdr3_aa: CAISGDRPYGYTF

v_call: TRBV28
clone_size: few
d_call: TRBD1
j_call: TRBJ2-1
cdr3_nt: TGTGCCAGCAGTTTTTTTGGGCGGCTAGGGGGCCGCTCCTACAATGAGCAGTTCTTC
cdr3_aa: CASSFFGRLGGRSYNEQFF

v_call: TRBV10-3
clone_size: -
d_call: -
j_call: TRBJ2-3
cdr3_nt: TGTGCCATCAGTGAGGGGGCAGATACGCAGTATTTT
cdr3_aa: CAISEGADTQYF

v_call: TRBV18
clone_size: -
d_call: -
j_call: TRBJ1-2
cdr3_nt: TGTGCCAGCTCACGGGGGTATGGCTACACCTTC
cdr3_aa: CASSRGYGYTF

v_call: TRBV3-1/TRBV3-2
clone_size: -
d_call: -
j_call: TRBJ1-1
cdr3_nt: TGTGCCAGCAGCCAAGACGACAGCGCTATGAACACTGAAGCTTTCTTT
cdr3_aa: CASSQDDSAMNTEAFF

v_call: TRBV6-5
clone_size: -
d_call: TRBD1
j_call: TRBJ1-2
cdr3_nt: TGTGCCAGCAGTTACCTCCGGACAGGGGGGGGTGGCTACACCTTC
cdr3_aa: CASSYLRTGGGGYTF

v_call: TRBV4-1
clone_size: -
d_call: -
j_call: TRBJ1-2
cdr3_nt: TGCGCCAGCAGCCAAAGCCTCGGGGCTAACTATGGCTACACCTTC
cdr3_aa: CASSQSLGANYGYTF

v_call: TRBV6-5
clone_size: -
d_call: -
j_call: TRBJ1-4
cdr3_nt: TGTGCCAGCTCCCCCTGGGGGTATAATGAAAAACTGTTTTTT
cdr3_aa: CASSPWGYNEKLFF

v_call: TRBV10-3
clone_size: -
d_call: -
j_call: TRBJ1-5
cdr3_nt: TGTGCCATCAGTGAGTCAGGGGGGCGCAATCAGCCCCAGCATTTT
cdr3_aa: CAISESGGRNQPQHF

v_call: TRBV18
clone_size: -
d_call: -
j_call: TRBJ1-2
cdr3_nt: TGTGCCAGCTCACCAGTGCCTCCAGGGGTCGCCTATGGCTACACCTTC
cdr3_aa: CASSPVPPGVAYGYTF

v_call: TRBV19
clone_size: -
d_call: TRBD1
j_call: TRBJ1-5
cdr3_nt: TGTGCCAGTAGTGCGACAGGGGATAGCAATCAGCCCCAGCATTTT
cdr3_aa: CASSATGDSNQPQHF

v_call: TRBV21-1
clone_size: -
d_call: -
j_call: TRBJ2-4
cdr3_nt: TGTGCCAGCAGCAAATGGGTCCTAGCCAAAAACATTCAGTACTTC
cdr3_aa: CASSKWVLAKNIQYF

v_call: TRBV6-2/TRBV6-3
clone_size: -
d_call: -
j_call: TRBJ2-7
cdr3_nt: TGTGCCAGCAGTCCCTCCGGGACGTTCTACGAGCAGTACTTC
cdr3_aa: CASSPSGTFYEQYF

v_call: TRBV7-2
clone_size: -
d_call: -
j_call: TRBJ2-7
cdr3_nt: TGTGCCAGCAGCCCACAGGACTCTTACGAGCAGTACTTC
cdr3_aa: CASSPQDSYEQYF

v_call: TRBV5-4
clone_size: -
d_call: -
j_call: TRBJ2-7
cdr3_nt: TGTGCCAGCAGCTCACAGGGCACCTACGAGCAGTACTTC
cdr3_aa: CASSSQGTYEQYF

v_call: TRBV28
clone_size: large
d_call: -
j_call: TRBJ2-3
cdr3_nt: TGTGCCAGCAGTTTATTGGGGCGTTCTAGCACAGATACGCAGTATTTT
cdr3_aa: CASSLLGRSSTDTQYF

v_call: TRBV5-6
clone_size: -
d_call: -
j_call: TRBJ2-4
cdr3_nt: TGTGCCAGCAGCCCTTCTGGGGGGGACACCGTCTTC
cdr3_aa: CASSPSGGDTVF

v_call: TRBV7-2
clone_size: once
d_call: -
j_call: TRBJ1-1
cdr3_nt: TGTGCCAGCAGCTGGGGGGCAGGTCTAGGCGCTTTCTTT
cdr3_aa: CASSWGAGLGAFF

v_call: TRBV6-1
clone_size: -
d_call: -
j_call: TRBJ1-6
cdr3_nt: TGTGCCAGCAGTGATAACAGCCACTCCTATAATTCACCCCTCCACTTT
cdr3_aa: CASSDNSHSYNSPLHF

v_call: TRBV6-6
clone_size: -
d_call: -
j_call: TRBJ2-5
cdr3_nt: TGTGCCAGCAGTTACTCGAACAGGGAGGAGACCCAGTACTTC
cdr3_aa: CASSYSNREETQYF

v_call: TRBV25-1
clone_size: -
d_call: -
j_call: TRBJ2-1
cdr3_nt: TGTGCCAGCAGTGAACGCACTGGGAATGAGCAGTTCTTC
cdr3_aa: CASSERTGNEQFF

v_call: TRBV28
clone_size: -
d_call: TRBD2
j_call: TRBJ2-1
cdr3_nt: TGTGCCAGCAGCCGTCTAGCGGGGGCGAATGAGCAGTTCTTC
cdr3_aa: CASSRLAGANEQFF

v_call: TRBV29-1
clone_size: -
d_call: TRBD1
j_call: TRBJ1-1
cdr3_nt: TGCAGCGTCGTGACAGGGGTGACTGAAGCTTTCTTT
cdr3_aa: CSVVTGVTEAFF

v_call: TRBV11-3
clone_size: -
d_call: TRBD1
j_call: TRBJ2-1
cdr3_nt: TGTGCCAGCAGCTTAGCCGGACAGGGCGACAATGAGCAGTTCTTC
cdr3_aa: CASSLAGQGDNEQFF

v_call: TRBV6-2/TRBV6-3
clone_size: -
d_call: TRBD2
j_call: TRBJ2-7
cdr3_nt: TGTGCCAGCAGTTATCTCTCCGCTAGCGGGGTAATCTCCTACGAGCAGTACTTC
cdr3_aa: CASSYLSASGVISYEQYF

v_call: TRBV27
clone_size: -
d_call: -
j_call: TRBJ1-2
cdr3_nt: TGTGCCAGCAGCCCGGGCCTCGGCTATGGCTACACCTTC
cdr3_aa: CASSPGLGYGYTF

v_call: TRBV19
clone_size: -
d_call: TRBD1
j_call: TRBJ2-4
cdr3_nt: TGTGCCAGTAGTGCCCGGGACAGGGGTCGGGTAAACATTCAGTACTTC
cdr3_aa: CASSARDRGRVNIQYF

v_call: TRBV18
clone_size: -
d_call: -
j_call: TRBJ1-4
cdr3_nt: TGTGCCAGCTCTTCCGGACAGCCTCGGGAAAAACTGTTTTTT
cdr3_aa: CASSSGQPREKLFF

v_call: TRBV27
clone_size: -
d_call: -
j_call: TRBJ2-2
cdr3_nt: TGTGCCAGCAGTAGGGGGGCCGGGACCGGGGAGCTGTTTTTT
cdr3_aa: CASSRGAGTGELFF

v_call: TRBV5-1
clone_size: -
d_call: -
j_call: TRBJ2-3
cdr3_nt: TGCGCCAGCAGCTTGTCGGGGGGCCAAGATACGCAGTATTTT
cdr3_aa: CASSLSGGQDTQYF

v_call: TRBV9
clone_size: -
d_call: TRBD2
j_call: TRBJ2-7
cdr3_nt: TGTGCCAGCAGCGGGGGACTAGAAGCCTACGAGCAGTACTTC
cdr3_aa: CASSGGLEAYEQYF

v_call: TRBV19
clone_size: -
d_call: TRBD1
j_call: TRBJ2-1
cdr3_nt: TGTGCCAGTAGTCCCCCGGGACAGGGGGTCGGTAATGAGCAGTTCTTC
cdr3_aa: CASSPPGQGVGNEQFF

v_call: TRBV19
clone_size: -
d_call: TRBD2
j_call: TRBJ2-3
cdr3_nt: TGTGCCAGTAGTTCTGGGACTAGCGGGGGGGCCACAGATACGCAGTATTTT
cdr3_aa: CASSSGTSGGATDTQYF

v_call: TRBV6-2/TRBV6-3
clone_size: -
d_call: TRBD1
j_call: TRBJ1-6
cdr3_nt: TGTGCCAGCAGTCAACACGGGCGGGACAGCTATAATTCACCCCTCCACTTT
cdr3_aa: CASSQHGRDSYNSPLHF

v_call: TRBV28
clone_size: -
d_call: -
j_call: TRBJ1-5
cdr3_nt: TGTGCCAGCAGTGTACTACAGGCGCTGAACCATCAGCCCCAGCATTTT
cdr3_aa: CASSVLQALNHQPQHF

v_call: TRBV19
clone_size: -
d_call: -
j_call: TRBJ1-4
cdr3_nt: TGTGCCAGTAGCTCCCCACGGGGGAATAATGAAAAACTGTTTTTT
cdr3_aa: CASSSPRGNNEKLFF

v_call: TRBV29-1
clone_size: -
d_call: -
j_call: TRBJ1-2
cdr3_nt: TGCAGCGTTGTATCGGGGAACTATGGCTACACCTTC
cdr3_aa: CSVVSGNYGYTF

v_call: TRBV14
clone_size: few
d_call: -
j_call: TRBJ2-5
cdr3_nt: TGTGCCAGCAGCCACCCAGAGGGGGACTACAGTTTAAACGGGGAGACCCAGTACTTC
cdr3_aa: CASSHPEGDYSLNGETQYF

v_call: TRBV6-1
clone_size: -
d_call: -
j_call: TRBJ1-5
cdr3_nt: TGTGCCAGCAGTGATTCGGTTTATAGCAATCAGCCCCAGCATTTT
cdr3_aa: CASSDSVYSNQPQHF

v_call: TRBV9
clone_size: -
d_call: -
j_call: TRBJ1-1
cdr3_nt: TGTGCCAGCAGCGTAGCGGGGGGGGCAAGGGCAACTGAAGCTTTCTTT
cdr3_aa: CASSVAGGARATEAFF

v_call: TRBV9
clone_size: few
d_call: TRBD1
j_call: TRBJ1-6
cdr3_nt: TGTGCCAGCAGCGTAGAGGACAGGCCTAGCTCCTATAATTCACCCCTCCACTTT
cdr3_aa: CASSVEDRPSSYNSPLHF

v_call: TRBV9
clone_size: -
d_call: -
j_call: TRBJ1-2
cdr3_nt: TGTGCCAGCAGCGTAGAAGGGGACCCTAACTATGGCTACACCTTC
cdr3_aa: CASSVEGDPNYGYTF

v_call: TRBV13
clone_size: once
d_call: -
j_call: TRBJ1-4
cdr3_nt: TGTGCCAGCAGCTCCCGACATTCTGGGGCTGAAAAACTGTTTTTT
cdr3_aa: CASSSRHSGAEKLFF

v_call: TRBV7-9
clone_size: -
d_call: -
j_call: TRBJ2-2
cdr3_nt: TGTGCCAGCAGCCGGATCGCAGGGGAGCTGTTTTTT
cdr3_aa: CASSRIAGELFF

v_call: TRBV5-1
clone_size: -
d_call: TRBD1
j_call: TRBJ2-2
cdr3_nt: TGCGCCAGCAGCTCCGACAGGGCCGGGGAGCTGTTTTTT
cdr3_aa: CASSSDRAGELFF

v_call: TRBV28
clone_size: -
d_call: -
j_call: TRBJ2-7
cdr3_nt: TGTGCCAGCAGGGAACAGGGCGCCTACGAGCAGTACTTC
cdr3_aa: CASREQGAYEQYF

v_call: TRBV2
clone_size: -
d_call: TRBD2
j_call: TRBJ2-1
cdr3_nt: TGTGCCAGCAGTGGGTCTAGCGGGGATCTCAATGAGCAGTTCTTC
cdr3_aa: CASSGSSGDLNEQFF

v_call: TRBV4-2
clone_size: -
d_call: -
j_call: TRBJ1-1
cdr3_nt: TGTGCCAGCAGCCAAGAGATCTGGATCGGGGGGAACACTGAAGCTTTCTTT
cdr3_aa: CASSQEIWIGGNTEAFF